This T cell receptor beta chain comes out of a study of T-cell memory formation after mild COVID-19. Study conclusions and caveats: Some clones that responded turned up in pre-infection memory, which suggests that cross-reactive memory joined in.

TCRdb reprocessed the 5' RACE reads with MiXCR, giving one entry per CDR3 protein. This sample carries hundreds of thousands of distinct CDR3 sequences, around 17% of them seen once, and the ten largest clones take 20% to 25%. This CDR3 has 14 amino acids. The germline V gene has CDR1 SEHNR and CDR2 FQNEAQ (reference sequence). Trimming left V 7 bases short and J 7 bases short, with 16 bases between. This clonotype was observed a handful of times. Its antigen is as yet unknown. The TCR comes from a man aged 18 to 30 who had mild COVID-19 (a few samples of this study predate the infection). Cell type and time point are not known. The sequencing sample was made of PBMCs or a T cell subset sorted from them (not recorded which). The genes are TRBV7-9 and TRBJ1-4, with D maybe TRBD1 (5 bases). The chain's CDR3 is CASTAVGGGEKLFF. The CDR3 DNA sequence: TGTGCCAGCACCGCGGTGGGCGGGGGTGAAAAACTGTTTTTT.